The 22 T cell receptor beta chains below all came from one sample that was sequenced in a study of T cell changes during pregnancy in multiple sclerosis. The data were produced by immunoSEQ multiplex PCR, yet TCRdb's version contains in-frame clones alone and is incomplete. The repertoire holds 80,000 to 130,000 clones, with around 90% as singletons. The sample was peripheral blood, taken in the second trimester of pregnancy. The source of these receptors is a female donor with multiple sclerosis, enrolled in a pregnancy study.

The chain has TRBV30 and TRBJ1-5; D perhaps matches TRBD1 (5 bases). The CDR3 has 15 amino acids. Germline V gives CDR1 GTSNPN, CDR2 SVGIG (reference sequence). Trimming removed 3 bases at V and 4 bases at J, with 16 bases between. Here the CDR3 DNA reads TGTGCCTGGAGCCCGGCCGACAGAACTAATCAGCCCCAGCATTTT. Translating gives CAWSPADRTNQPQHF.

This chain connects TRBV4-2 to TRBJ2-1; D unclear. The germline V and J ends were trimmed by 5 bases and 4 bases, with 12 bases remaining between them. CDR1 is LGHNA, CDR2 YNFKEQ, per germline. This CDR3 is 14 amino acids long. The CDR3 sequence: CASSVRLWYNEQFF. The CDR3, as DNA: TGTGCCAGCAGCGTGCGTCTGTGGTACAATGAGCAGTTCTTC.

This chain uses TRBV9 with TRBJ2-2; 16 bases agree with TRBD2. Germline CDR1 SGDLS, CDR2 YYNGEE. This CDR3 is 21 amino acids long. V lost 2 bases to trimming and J lost 5 bases; unmatched junction nucleotides: 15. CDR3 nucleotides: TGTGCCAGCAGCGTGAACAGACCGGGACTAGCGGGAGGGCCGGAGACCGGGGAGCTGTTTTTT. It specifies CASSVNRPGLAGGPETGELFF.

This rearrangement joins TRBV9 to TRBJ2-1; a weak D match, TRBD2 (5 bases). CDR1 and CDR2 from the germline V gene are SGDLS and YYNGEE. V lost 3 bases and J 7 bases, leaving 14 bases between the germline ends. The CDR3 runs to 14 residues. The CDR3 spells CASSASSGMNEQFF. As DNA, the CDR3 is TGTGCCAGCAGCGCTAGCTCCGGGATGAATGAGCAGTTCTTC.

The CDR3 DNA follows: TGTGCCAGCAAGAAACCCGAGCAAGAGACCCAGTACTTC. Its translation is CASKKPEQETQYF. The chain combines TRBV5-4 with TRBJ2-5; unclear D gene. CDR3 length: 13 residues. V lost 6 bases and J 2 bases, leaving 11 bases between the germline ends. Germline-derived CDR1 and CDR2 are SGHNT and YYREEE (reference sequence). The full variable domain, rest sourced from reference TRBV5-4 and TRBJ2-5, is ETGVTQSPTHLIKTRGQQVTLRCSSQSGHNTVSWYQQALGQGPQFIFQYYREEENGRGNFPPRFSGLQFPNYSSELNVNALELDDSALYLCASKKPEQETQYFGPGTRLLVL.

The chain uses TRBV25-1 and TRBJ2-3, with TRBD1 matching over 9 bases. Germline CDR1 MGHDK, CDR2 SYGVNS. Germline trimming cut 4 bases from V and 2 bases from J; bases unmatched to any gene: 4. The CDR3 extends over 15 amino acids. CDR3 protein: CASSATGGFTDTQYF. The CDR3 bases are TGTGCCAGCAGTGCGACAGGGGGATTCACAGATACGCAGTATTTT.

This chain joins TRBV5-4 and TRBJ1-1; D possibly corresponds to TRBD1 (6 bases). The CDR3 consists of 14 residues. Germline V lookup: CDR1 SGHNT, CDR2 YYREEE (reference sequence). The V end was cut by 2 bases, the J end by 0 bases, with 8 bases between. This chain's CDR3 is CASSFQGMNTEAFF. CDR3 bases: TGTGCCAGCAGCTTCCAGGGGATGAACACTGAAGCTTTCTTT. Together with reference TRBV5-4 and TRBJ1-1, the CDR3 gives the full variable domain: ETGVTQSPTHLIKTRGQQVTLRCSSQSGHNTVSWYQQALGQGPQFIFQYYREEENGRGNFPPRFSGLQFPNYSSELNVNALELDDSALYLCASSFQGMNTEAFFGQGTRLTVV.

V usage is TRBV2 and J usage is TRBJ1-5, with 7 positions matching TRBD1. The CDR3 covers 14 residues. Trimming cost V 4 bases and J 7 bases; bases outside gene matches: 7. Germline lookup yields CDR1 SNHLY and CDR2 FYNNEI. The CDR3 spells CASSGQGESQPQHF. The CDR3, as DNA: TGTGCCAGCAGTGGACAGGGTGAGAGCCAGCCCCAGCATTTT.

V is TRBV4-2 and J is TRBJ2-7, with a possible D match to TRBD1 (5 bases). The length of the CDR3 is 13 residues. CDR1 is LGHNA, CDR2 YNFKEQ, per germline. Trimming removed 3 bases at V and 4 bases at J, with 10 bases between. Written as DNA, the CDR3 is TGTGCCAGCAGCCAGTACAGGCAGTACGAGCAGTACTTC. Protein sequence: CASSQYRQYEQYF.

The rearrangement links TRBV5-6 to TRBJ2-2; D remains ambiguous. Germline loops: CDR1 SGHDT, CDR2 YYEEEE. V gave up 5 bases and J gave up 7 bases, with 12 bases separating them. The CDR3 runs 13 residues. The CDR3 here is CASRWLEGGELFF. The CDR3 region has the DNA TGTGCCAGCAGATGGCTAGAAGGCGGGGAGCTGTTTTTT.

The J gene is TRBJ2-1, the V gene TRBV5-1, with D perhaps TRBD1 (5 bases). The V end was cut by 2 bases, the J end by 0 bases, with 9 bases between. The length of the CDR3 is 15 residues. Germline V gene data show CDR1 as SGHRS and CDR2 as YFSETQ. This CDR3 reads CASSFGQGSYNEQFF. Written as DNA, the CDR3 is TGCGCCAGCAGCTTCGGACAAGGCTCCTACAATGAGCAGTTCTTC.

The CDR3 DNA follows: TGTGCCAGCCGGACTAGCTCGACCTACGAGCAGTACTTC. Translating it yields CASRTSSTYEQYF. This chain connects TRBV28 to TRBJ2-7; 8 bases match TRBD2. Losses at the gene ends were 8 bases for V and 2 bases for J; bases not matched to a gene: 5. CDR3 length: 13 amino acids. The germline gives CDR1 MDHEN, CDR2 SYDVKM.

The V gene is TRBV30, the J gene TRBJ2-1, with TRBD2 matching over 11 bases. This CDR3 has 15 amino acids. Trimming removed 1 base from V and 3 bases from J; junction bases left unmatched: 2. Germline CDR1 and CDR2: GTSNPN and SVGIG (reference sequence). For the CDR3, the DNA is TGTGCCTGGAGTGGACTAGCGGGATTCTACAATGAGCAGTTCTTC. The encoded protein is CAWSGLAGFYNEQFF.

The chain combines TRBV5-5 with TRBJ1-4; D not resolved. The germline gives CDR1 SGHKS, CDR2 YYEKEE (reference sequence). This CDR3 comprises 13 residues. Trimming shortened V by 4 bases and J by 7 bases, and 11 bases separated the two germline ends. The DNA of the CDR3 is TGTGCCAGCAGCCCTGGAGGCGGTGAAAAACTGTTTTTT. Its protein product is CASSPGGGEKLFF.

The V gene is TRBV5-1, the J gene TRBJ1-4; 12 nucleotides match TRBD1. V dropped 4 bases and J dropped 7; count of bases not matched to a gene: 8. Per germline, CDR1 SGHRS and CDR2 YFSETQ. The CDR3 has 16 amino acids. The CDR3 reads CASSGGTGGSFEKLFF. Written as DNA, the CDR3 is TGCGCCAGCAGCGGGGGGACAGGGGGCTCTTTTGAAAAACTGTTTTTT.

The chain carries TRBV27 and TRBJ1-4, with D possibly being TRBD1 (6 bases). The V gene lost 4 bases and the J gene lost 8 bases, with 17 bases spanning the gap. Germline CDR1 MNHEY, CDR2 SMNVEV (reference sequence). CDR3 size: 15 residues. The CDR3 DNA is TGTGCCAGCAGTTCCAGGACAGCCCTAAGGGAAAAACTGTTTTTT. It codes for CASSSRTALREKLFF.

The chain has TRBV10-3 and TRBJ2-5, with 15 bases aligning to TRBD2. V was pared by 11 bases and J by 6 bases, with 7 bases of the junction left unmatched. The CDR3 totals 14 residues. Looked up from germline, CDR1 is ENHRY and CDR2 is SYGVKD. The CDR3 loop is CASGLAGGIKTQYF. The CDR3 DNA sequence: TGTGCCTCCGGACTAGCGGGGGGGATAAAGACCCAGTACTTC.

This clone showed up just a few times. This chain joins TRBV7-7 and TRBJ2-2; D call uncertain. CDR3 size: 14 residues. V gave up 1 base and J gave up 6 bases, with 9 bases separating them. Germline V gene sequence: CDR1 SSHAT, CDR2 FNYEAQ (reference sequence). The CDR3 nucleotides are TGTGCCAGCAGCTTAGGGCTTGCTTCCGGGGAGCTGTTTTTT. Protein sequence: CASSLGLASGELFF.

The rearrangement joins TRBV6-5 to TRBJ2-3, with 8 bases lining up with TRBD1. The J segment lost 6 bases and the V segment lost 7 bases, leaving 12 bases of the junction unmatched. In germline, CDR1 is MNHEY, CDR2 SVGAGI. The CDR3 has 15 amino acids. The CDR3 is CASTWGPGGEDTQYF. DNA of the CDR3: TGTGCCAGCACCTGGGGACCAGGGGGCGAGGATACGCAGTATTTT.

The rearrangement uses TRBV5-4 and TRBJ1-2; TRBD1 agrees at 10 bases. V was clipped by 4 bases and J by 4 bases; unmatched bases: 4. CDR3 length: 14 amino acids. CDR1 and CDR2 from the germline V gene are SGHNT and YYREEE (reference sequence). The CDR3: CASSTGQGGYGYTF. In nucleotides, the CDR3 is TGTGCCAGCAGCACTGGACAGGGGGGCTATGGCTACACCTTC. Supplemented by reference TRBV5-4 and TRBJ1-2, the full variable domain reads ETGVTQSPTHLIKTRGQQVTLRCSSQSGHNTVSWYQQALGQGPQFIFQYYREEENGRGNFPPRFSGLQFPNYSSELNVNALELDDSALYLCASSTGQGGYGYTFGSGTRLTVV.

This chain uses TRBV9 with TRBJ2-3, with a tentative D call TRBD2 (6 bases). V gave up 4 bases and J gave up 4 bases, with 22 bases separating them. Looked up from germline, CDR1 is SGDLS and CDR2 is YYNGEE. The CDR3 covers 17 residues. This CDR3 reads CASSSNPTRKVADTQYF. The CDR3 DNA is TGTGCCAGCAGCTCTAACCCGACTAGAAAGGTTGCAGATACGCAGTATTTT.

There are a few counts of this clone. The V and J genes are TRBV11-1 and TRBJ1-1, with TRBD1 matching over 10 bases. V shed 3 bases and J 0 bases; nucleotides not matched to a gene: 1. The germline V gene has CDR1 SGHAT and CDR2 FQDESV (reference sequence). This CDR3 spans 15 amino acids. As DNA, the CDR3 is TGTGCCAGCAGCTTCGGGACAGGGGTGAACACTGAAGCTTTCTTT. Its protein is CASSFGTGVNTEAFF.